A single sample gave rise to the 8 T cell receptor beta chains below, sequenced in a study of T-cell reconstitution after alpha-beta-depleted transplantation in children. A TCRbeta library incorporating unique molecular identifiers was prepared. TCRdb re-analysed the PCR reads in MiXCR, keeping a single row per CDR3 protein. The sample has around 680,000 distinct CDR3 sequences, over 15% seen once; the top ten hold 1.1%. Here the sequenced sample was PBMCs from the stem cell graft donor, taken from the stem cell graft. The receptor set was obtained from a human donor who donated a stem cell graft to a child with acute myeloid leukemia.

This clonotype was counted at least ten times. DNA for the CDR3: TGCAGTGCCACACAATATAACTATGGCTACACCTTC. Its protein product is CSATQYNYGYTF. The chain combines TRBV20-1 with TRBJ1-2, with D uncertain. This CDR3 contains 12 residues. Germline CDR1 reads DFQATT; CDR2 reads SNEGSKA (reference sequence). V lost 6 bases and J lost 1, with 9 bases in between.

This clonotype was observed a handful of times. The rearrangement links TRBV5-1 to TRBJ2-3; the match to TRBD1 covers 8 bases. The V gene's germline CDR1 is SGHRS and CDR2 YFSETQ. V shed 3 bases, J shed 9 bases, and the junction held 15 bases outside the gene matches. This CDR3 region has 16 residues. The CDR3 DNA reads TGCGCCAGCAGCTCAGGGGGCGCAAAACTTATCTTGACGCAGTATTTT. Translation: CASSSGGAKLILTQYF.

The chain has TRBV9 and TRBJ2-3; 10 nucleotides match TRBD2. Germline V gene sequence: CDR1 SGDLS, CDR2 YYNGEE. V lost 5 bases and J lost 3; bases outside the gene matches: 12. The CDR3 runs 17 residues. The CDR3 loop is CASRHGSGLAATDTQYF. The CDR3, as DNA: TGTGCCAGCAGACATGGCAGCGGACTAGCGGCAACAGATACGCAGTATTTT. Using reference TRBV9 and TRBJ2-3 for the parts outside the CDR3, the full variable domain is DSGVTQTPKHLITATGQRVTLRCSPRSGDLSVYWYQQSLDQGLQFLIQYYNGEERAKGNILERFSAQQFPDLHSELNLSSLELGDSALYFCASRHGSGLAATDTQYFGPGTRLTVL.

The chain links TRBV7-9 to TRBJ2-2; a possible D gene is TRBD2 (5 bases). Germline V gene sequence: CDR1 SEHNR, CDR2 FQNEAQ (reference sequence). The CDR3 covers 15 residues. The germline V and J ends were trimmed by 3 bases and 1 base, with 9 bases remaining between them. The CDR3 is CASSFRRMNTGELFF. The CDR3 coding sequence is TGTGCCAGCAGCTTCCGGAGGATGAACACCGGGGAGCTGTTTTTT.

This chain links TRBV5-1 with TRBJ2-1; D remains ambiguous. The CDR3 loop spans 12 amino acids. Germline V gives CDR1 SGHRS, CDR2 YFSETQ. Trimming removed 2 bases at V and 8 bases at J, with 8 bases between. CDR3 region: CASSFRPDEQFF. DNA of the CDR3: TGCGCCAGCAGCTTCAGGCCGGATGAGCAGTTCTTC.

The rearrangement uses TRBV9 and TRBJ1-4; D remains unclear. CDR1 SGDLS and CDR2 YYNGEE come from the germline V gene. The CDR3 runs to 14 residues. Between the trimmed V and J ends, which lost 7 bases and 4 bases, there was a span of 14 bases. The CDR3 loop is CASGPDGVNEKLFF. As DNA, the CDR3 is TGTGCCAGCGGACCGGACGGAGTTAATGAAAAACTGTTTTTT.

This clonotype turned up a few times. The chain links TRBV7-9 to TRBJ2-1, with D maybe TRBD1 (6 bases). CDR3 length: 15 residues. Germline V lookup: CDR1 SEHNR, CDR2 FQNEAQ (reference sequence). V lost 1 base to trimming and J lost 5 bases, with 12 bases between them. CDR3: CASSLENRADNEQFF. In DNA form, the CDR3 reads TGTGCCAGCAGCTTAGAAAACAGGGCCGACAATGAGCAGTTCTTC.

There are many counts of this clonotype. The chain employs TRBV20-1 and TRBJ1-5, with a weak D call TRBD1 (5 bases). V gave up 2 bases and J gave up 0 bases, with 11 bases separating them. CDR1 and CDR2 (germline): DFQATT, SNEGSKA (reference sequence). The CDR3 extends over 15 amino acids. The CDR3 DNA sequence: TGCAGTGCTAGAAGGGGCTTTGATAGCAATCAGCCCCAGCATTTT. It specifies CSARRGFDSNQPQHF.